The 18 T cell receptor beta chains given below trace back to one sample, sequenced in a study of blood T cells in healthy people across ages. Combining a sample-barcoded 5' primer with a J-beta primer mix, a second PCR ran for roughly 7 to 11 cycles. MiXCR, applied by TCRdb to the 5' RACE reads, yields one record per CDR3 protein. In the table there are about 1.1 million distinct CDR3 sequences, 35% to 45% of which are singletons. Sequencing was done on a sample of blood. The source is a man aged 18 to 30 in good health.

This clonotype has only a few counts. CDR3 DNA sequence: TGCGCCAGCAGCCCTACCGAAGGGAGCTCCTACAATGAGCAGTTCTTC. Amino acids: CASSPTEGSSYNEQFF. The chain is built from TRBV4-1 and TRBJ2-1; tentative D call: TRBD2 (5 bases). V was trimmed by 4 bases and J by 0 bases, leaving 13 bases between them. The CDR3 runs to 16 residues. CDR1 is MGHRA, CDR2 YSYEKL, per germline.

A few counts support this clonotype. The rearrangement joins TRBV6-1 to TRBJ1-1, with D possibly being TRBD1 (6 bases). Germline CDR1 MNHNS, CDR2 SASEGT. The CDR3 length is 14 residues. V was clipped by 6 bases and J by 0 bases, with 11 bases between them. DNA of the CDR3: TGTGCCAGCAGGGACAGATCCATGAACACTGAAGCTTTCTTT. The encoded protein is CASRDRSMNTEAFF.

As concerns this clonotype: A much larger clonotype is one base distant, so this may be a read error. The rearrangement links TRBV7-3 to TRBJ2-3; 7 bases agree with TRBD2. Germline V lookup: CDR1 SGHTA, CDR2 FQGTGA. This CDR3 has 17 amino acids. The CDR3 DNA follows: TGTGCCAGCAGCTTAGATTTAGGCGGCGGGAGCACAGATATGCAGTATTTT. Translation: CASSLDLGGGSTDMQYF.

The V call is TRBV6-5, the J call TRBJ2-3; 10 positions agree with TRBD2. The CDR3 contains 14 residues. V shed 7 bases, J shed 4 bases, and the junction held 5 bases outside the gene matches. From germline, CDR1 is MNHEY and CDR2 SVGAGI. The CDR3 loop reads CASKQGLASDTQYF. The CDR3 region has the DNA TGTGCCAGCAAACAGGGACTAGCGTCAGATACGCAGTATTTT.

The gene calls are TRBV20-1 and TRBJ2-2, with 10 bases lining up with TRBD2. Germline V gene lookup returns CDR1 DFQATT and CDR2 SNEGSKA (reference sequence). Trimming took 2 bases from V and 6 from J; bases not matched to a gene: 9. The CDR3 contains 16 residues. CDR3 region: CSARLNPGTSAGELFF. DNA of the CDR3: TGCAGTGCTAGACTAAATCCCGGGACTAGCGCCGGGGAGCTGTTTTTT.

Only a few counts were recorded for this clonotype. The rearrangement joins TRBV20-1 to TRBJ2-7; either TRBD1 or TRBD2 may supply D (5 bases each). V dropped 3 bases and J dropped 3 bases, with 15 bases sitting between them. Germline values: CDR1 DFQATT, CDR2 SNEGSKA (reference sequence). The CDR3 runs to 14 residues. The CDR3 region is CSASSGDGGYEQYF. CDR3 nucleotides: TGCAGTGCTAGCTCCGGCGATGGGGGCTACGAGCAGTACTTC.

This clonotype showed up just once. Relative to the germline gene, one junction end is altered; a read error may explain this. The chain recombines TRBV7-3 with TRBJ1-2, with TRBD1 matching over 7 bases. The CDR3 is 14 residues long. CDR1 and CDR2 (germline): SGHTA, FQGTGA. CDR3 sequence: CTSTSGTAWGGYTF. DNA of the CDR3: TGTACCAGCACCTCTGGGACAGCTTGGGGAGGCTACACCTTC.

This clonotype appeared a single time. The V and J genes are TRBV9 and TRBJ2-2; 7 bases are shared with TRBD2. Germline CDR1 and CDR2: SGDLS and YYNGEE. J lost 5 bases, V lost 2 bases, and 12 bases had no gene match. The CDR3 covers 17 residues. The chain's CDR3 is CASSVRVSSGFTGELFF. In DNA form, the CDR3 reads TGTGCCAGCAGCGTCAGGGTGTCTAGCGGTTTTACCGGGGAGCTGTTTTTT.

Only a few counts were recorded for this clonotype. This sequence joins TRBV5-5 and TRBJ1-4; D not resolved. This CDR3 has 14 residues. The germline CDR1 and CDR2 sequences are SGHKS and YYEKEE (reference sequence). V lost 2 bases and J 5 bases, leaving 10 bases between the germline ends. The chain's CDR3 is CASSFRAENEKLFF. The CDR3 DNA sequence: TGTGCCAGCAGCTTCCGGGCAGAGAATGAAAAACTGTTTTTT.

The rearrangement joins TRBV12-3 or TRBV12-4 to TRBJ2-3; TRBD1 might be the D (6 bases). The CDR3 is made up of 15 amino acids. V was pared by 5 bases and J by 5 bases, with 17 bases between. CDR3 DNA: TGTGCCAGCAGTGCAAGTAGGGGGTGGGGAGATACGCAGTATTTT. Encoded protein: CASSASRGWGDTQYF.

The gene calls are TRBV28 and TRBJ1-4; D is perhaps TRBD1 (6 bases). Trimming shortened V by 5 bases and J by 8 bases, and 15 bases separated the two germline ends. The germline CDR1 and CDR2 sequences are MDHEN and SYDVKM. The CDR3 contains 14 residues. The CDR3 nucleotides are TGTGCCAGCAGTATACAGGGTTCGTGGGAAAAACTGTTTTTT. Its translation: CASSIQGSWEKLFF.

This clonotype showed up just a few times. The chain combines TRBV7-9 with TRBJ2-7, with TRBD1 identical over 7 bases. The CDR3 runs 16 residues. Germline assignment: CDR1 SEHNR and CDR2 FQNEAQ (reference sequence). V lost 3 bases, J lost 0 bases, and 8 bases stayed unmatched. CDR3 protein: CASSFLRDSASYEQYF. CDR3 bases: TGTGCCAGCAGCTTTCTCCGGGACAGTGCCTCCTACGAGCAGTACTTC.

The rearrangement uses TRBV7-2 and TRBJ2-7, with 8 positions matching TRBD1. Unmatched junction bases numbered 7, after V lost 2 bases and J lost 4 bases. This CDR3 spans 15 amino acids. Looked up from germline, CDR1 is SGHTA and CDR2 is FQGNSA. This CDR3 is CASSLRQGASYEQYF. CDR3 sequence (DNA): TGTGCCAGCAGCTTACGTCAGGGGGCGAGTTACGAGCAGTACTTC.

This sequence joins TRBV12-3 or TRBV12-4 and TRBJ2-5, with D hard to call. The CDR3 totals 13 residues. V was clipped by 5 bases and J by 1 base, with 8 bases between them. CDR3 in amino acids: CASSPSTQETQYF. As DNA, the CDR3 is TGTGCCAGCAGTCCCTCGACCCAAGAGACCCAGTACTTC.

Notes on this clonotype: Germline and junction disagree at one end, which may indicate a read error. The J gene is TRBJ1-5, the V gene TRBV10-3, with unresolved D. This CDR3 region has 14 residues. Germline assignment: CDR1 ENHRY and CDR2 SYGVKD. The CDR3 DNA reads TGTGCCATCAGTGTGAGGCATAGCAATCAGCTCCAGCATTTT. Protein sequence: CAISVRHSNQLQHF.

The V call is TRBV6-5, the J call TRBJ2-1; possible D gene TRBD2, 6 bases. The V end lost 6 bases, the J end lost 6 bases, and 15 bases lay between the germline ends. Germline V CDR1 and CDR2: MNHEY, SVGAGI. The CDR3 has 14 amino acids. CDR3 sequence (DNA): TGTGCCAGCAGGCTGGGACGACTAGTCAATGAGCAGTTCTTC. This codes for CASRLGRLVNEQFF.

V and J are TRBV12-3 or TRBV12-4 and TRBJ2-5; no reliable D call. The CDR3 consists of 11 residues. Trimming took off 1 base at V and 13 bases at J, with 10 bases between the two ends. CDR3 protein: CASSLGVVGYF. The DNA of the CDR3 is TGTGCCAGCAGTTTAGGGGTAGTTGGGTACTTC.

This clonotype has a handful of counts. The J gene is TRBJ2-1, the V gene TRBV7-2; 9 nucleotides line up with TRBD1. CDR3 length: 15 residues. The V gene end was trimmed by 5 bases and the J gene end by 5 bases; junction bases not matched to a gene: 7. Germline V gives CDR1 SGHTA, CDR2 FQGNSA. The chain's CDR3 is CASSPPGQGDNEQFF. In DNA, the CDR3 is TGTGCCAGCAGCCCCCCGGGACAGGGCGACAATGAGCAGTTCTTC.